These 8 T cell receptor beta chains were all obtained from the same sample, sequenced in a study of T cells in localized non-small cell lung cancer. Sequenced by immunoSEQ multiplex PCR; TCRdb stores in-frame clones only, minus some. The table lists roughly 18,000 clones, around 86% of them singletons. The source material was peripheral blood, sampled before any cancer treatment. The receptors originated from a female donor of 60 years or more with stage I lung adenocarcinoma.

The V and J genes are TRBV4-2 and TRBJ2-5; D not certain. Germline values: CDR1 LGHNA, CDR2 YNFKEQ. The CDR3 is 15 amino acids. Trimming took 1 base from V and 2 from J, leaving 11 bases between them. The DNA of the CDR3 is TGTGCCAGCAGCCAAGTTTTTGGTGTACAAGAGACCCAGTACTTC. The encoded protein is CASSQVFGVQETQYF.

This clone was counted only a few times. The V call is TRBV6-5, the J call TRBJ2-7; perhaps TRBD1 as D (5 bases). With 8 bases removed from V and 5 bases from J, the gap between germline ends came to 22 bases. Germline V gene sequence: CDR1 MNHEY, CDR2 SVGAGI. The CDR3 is 15 amino acids. CDR3 in amino acids: CASRKAGQDIHEQYF. CDR3 nucleotide sequence: TGTGCCAGCCGTAAGGCCGGTCAGGACATCCACGAGCAGTACTTC.

V and J are TRBV6-5 and TRBJ1-1, with no clear D. In germline, CDR1 is MNHEY, CDR2 SVGAGI. The CDR3 sequence is 15 residues long. The V end lost 0 bases, the J end lost 0 bases, and 8 bases lay between the germline ends. CDR3 sequence: CASSYSWRLNTEAFF. The CDR3 nucleotides read TGTGCCAGCAGTTACTCTTGGAGGCTGAACACTGAAGCTTTCTTT.

The gene calls are TRBV5-1 and TRBJ1-4, with D possibly being TRBD1 (5 bases). V shed 0 bases and J shed 8 bases, with 14 bases lying between them. The CDR3 has 15 amino acids. CDR1 SGHRS and CDR2 YFSETQ come from the germline V gene. The CDR3 loop reads CASSLGGWGEEKLFF. For the CDR3, the DNA is TGCGCCAGCAGCTTGGGAGGTTGGGGCGAAGAAAAACTGTTTTTT.

The V call is TRBV6-5, the J call TRBJ2-5; 12 positions agree with TRBD2. With V trimmed by 6 bases and J by 5 bases, 4 bases remained unmatched. The CDR3 runs 14 residues. CDR1 and CDR2 (germline): MNHEY, SVGAGI. The CDR3 DNA reads TGTGCCAGCAGAACGGGACTAGCGGGCGAGACCCAGTACTTC. This sequence encodes CASRTGLAGETQYF.

This clone showed up just once. The chain joins TRBV6-5 to TRBJ1-1; TRBD1 aligns across 7 bases. V trimming: 4 bases; J trimming: 8 bases; junction bases outside the gene matches: 4. Per germline, CDR1 MNHEY and CDR2 SVGAGI. The CDR3 is 12 amino acids. CDR3 DNA: TGTGCCAGCAGTTTCCCGACAGGGGAAGCTTTCTTT. Encoded protein: CASSFPTGEAFF.

The rearrangement joins TRBV5-1 to TRBJ2-5; the D gene is possibly TRBD2 (5 bases). The V gene's germline CDR1 is SGHRS and CDR2 YFSETQ. The CDR3 is made up of 13 amino acids. Deletions cut 6 bases from V and 5 bases from J, with 14 bases between. In DNA form, the CDR3 reads TGCGCCAGCAAAAGCAGCGGTCGGGAGACCCAGTACTTC. It yields the protein CASKSSGRETQYF. Variable domain in full (rest from reference TRBV5-1 and TRBJ2-5): KAGVTQTPRYLIKTRGQQVTLSCSPISGHRSVSWYQQTPGQGLQFLFEYFSETQRNKGNFPGRFSGRQFSNSRSEMNVSTLELGDSALYLCASKSSGRETQYFGPGTRLLVL.

This clone was found once. The rearrangement uses TRBV6-6 and TRBJ2-1; D not certain. The CDR3 consists of 15 residues. V was trimmed by 5 bases and J by 0 bases, leaving 11 bases between them. The V gene's germline CDR1 is MNHNY and CDR2 SVGAGI (reference sequence). CDR3 sequence: CASSTDSASYNEQFF. The CDR3 coding sequence is TGTGCCAGCAGTACAGATTCTGCCTCCTACAATGAGCAGTTCTTC.